This T cell receptor beta chain is from a study of cytomegalovirus exposure and HLA in healthy donors. Study-wide background: In terms of ancestry, the Caucasian-associated cluster contained around four fifths of the roughly 400 genotyped donors.

The primer mix had 60 Vbeta and 13 Jbeta primers. Assay used: immunoSEQ multiplex PCR; TCRdb lists only in-frame clones, some missing. Of 100,000 to 150,000 clones in the sample, around 80% were seen once. V shed 3 bases, J shed 4 bases, and the junction held 9 bases outside the gene matches. The CDR3 totals 17 residues. Germline lookup yields CDR1 SGHRS and CDR2 YFSETQ. V gene TRBV5-1 combines with J gene TRBJ1-3; 11 nucleotides line up with TRBD1. The sequence was obtained from a woman in her 30s in good health and CMV-seronegative. Sequenced input: PBMCs. The CDR3 region has the DNA TGCGCCAGCAGCTCTGCCGGGACAGGGGGATCGGGAAACACCATATATTTT. It specifies CASSSAGTGGSGNTIYF. The full variable domain, completed using reference TRBV5-1 and TRBJ1-3, is KAGVTQTPRYLIKTRGQQVTLSCSPISGHRSVSWYQQTPGQGLQFLFEYFSETQRNKGNFPGRFSGRQFSNSRSEMNVSTLELGDSALYLCASSSAGTGGSGNTIYFGEGSWLTVV.